A single sample gave rise to the 18 T cell receptor beta chains below, sequenced in a study of T cells after yellow fever vaccination (dated by TCRdb to about 2019). The intended sense of this specimen's treatment or condition label: live attenuated yellow fever vaccine strain. The method was 5' RACE. The data were produced on an Illumina HiSeq 2500. TCRdb passed the public sequencing reads through fastp at Q25 and MiXCR, retaining productive beta sequences. Each CDR3 protein gets just one entry, which takes the most common genes and DNA from the rows behind it. This sample is represented by some 560,000 distinct CDR3 sequences; 15% to 20% of them were singletons. In total, the top ten clones hold roughly 13% of the sample. The specimen was PBMCs, collected 15 days after the yellow fever booster vaccination. The origin of the receptors is a man aged 25 to 45 who received the YFV17D yellow fever vaccine.

V gene TRBV6-5 combines with J gene TRBJ2-1, with D possibly being TRBD2 (6 bases). Looked up from germline, CDR1 is MNHEY and CDR2 is SVGAGI. Trimming removed 0 bases from V and 9 bases from J, with 15 bases in between. The CDR3 runs 15 residues. The DNA for the CDR3 is TGTGCCAGCAGTTACTCGAGAGCTCCGGAGGGTGAGCAGTTCTTC. Its translation is CASSYSRAPEGEQFF.

The chain recombines TRBV28 with TRBJ2-5, with D possibly being TRBD1 (6 bases). V was pared by 2 bases and J by 6 bases, with 19 bases between. CDR1 MDHEN and CDR2 SYDVKM come from the germline V gene. The CDR3 has 16 amino acids. The CDR3 DNA follows: TGTGCCAGCAGTTTAAGGATCGTAGGGGGAGTGAAGACCCAGTACTTC. As protein: CASSLRIVGGVKTQYF.

The gene calls are TRBV29-1 and TRBJ2-4; 9 bases fit TRBD2. There are 15 residues in the CDR3. J gave up 5 bases and V 5 bases, and 10 bases lay outside the gene matches. Germline V CDR1 and CDR2: SQVTM, ANQGSEA. The CDR3 loop reads CSVSGLAGEENIQYF. The CDR3 nucleotides read TGCAGCGTTTCCGGATTAGCGGGAGAGGAAAACATTCAGTACTTC.

The V call is TRBV20-1, the J call TRBJ2-1, with D perhaps TRBD2 (6 bases). Germline lookup yields CDR1 DFQATT and CDR2 SNEGSKA (reference sequence). The CDR3 length is 16 residues. Trimming cost V 0 bases and J 0 bases, with 12 bases left between them. The CDR3 DNA reads as TGCAGTGCTAGAGATGGCCGGGACTCCTCCTACAATGAGCAGTTCTTC. Encoded protein: CSARDGRDSSYNEQFF.

V usage is TRBV12-3 or TRBV12-4 and J usage is TRBJ2-5; D is ambiguous. This CDR3 region has 14 residues. V lost 2 bases, J lost 2 bases, and 9 bases lay in between. For the CDR3, the DNA is TGTGCCAGCAGTTTACAATGGAAACAAGAGACCCAGTACTTC. Its translation is CASSLQWKQETQYF.

The chain has TRBV5-1 and TRBJ1-4, with D unresolved. The CDR3 extends over 15 amino acids. Germline loops: CDR1 SGHRS, CDR2 YFSETQ. V dropped 4 bases and J dropped 0 bases, with 10 bases sitting between them. This chain's CDR3 is CASSPFQATNEKLFF. The CDR3 coding sequence is TGCGCCAGCAGCCCCTTTCAGGCAACTAATGAAAAACTGTTTTTT.

In this sample, this clonotype turned up a few times. The rearrangement links TRBV29-1 to TRBJ2-1, with 9 bases that match TRBD1. This CDR3 has 14 amino acids. Germline V CDR1 and CDR2: SQVTM, ANQGSEA. Germline trimming cut 5 bases from V and 2 bases from J; bases unmatched to any gene: 4. The CDR3 here is CSVRGQGPYNEQFF. In DNA form, the CDR3 reads TGCAGCGTTCGGGGACAGGGACCCTACAATGAGCAGTTCTTC.

This chain links TRBV18 with TRBJ2-7; maybe TRBD1 (5 bases). The V gene's germline CDR1 is KGHSH and CDR2 LQKENI. Trimming shortened V by 5 bases and J by 0 bases, and 17 bases separated the two germline ends. The CDR3 sequence is 16 residues long. In DNA, the CDR3 is TGTGCCAGCTCAAAGCGACAGCCTCCAAGCTCCTACGAGCAGTACTTC. Translating gives CASSKRQPPSSYEQYF. Based on the CDR3 plus reference TRBV18 and TRBJ2-7, the full variable domain is NAGVMQNPRHLVRRRGQEARLRCSPMKGHSHVYWYRQLPEEGLKFMVYLQKENIIDESGMPKERFSAEFPKEGPSILRIQQVVRGDSAAYFCASSKRQPPSSYEQYFGPGTRLTVT.

The rearrangement links TRBV11-2 to TRBJ2-5; D not resolved. The CDR3 runs 14 residues. Deletions cut 1 base from V and 1 base from J, with 7 bases between. Germline CDR1 reads SGHAT; CDR2 reads FQNNGV. This chain's CDR3 is CASSLVNTQETQYF. In nucleotides, the CDR3 is TGTGCCAGCAGCTTAGTCAACACCCAAGAGACCCAGTACTTC. The whole variable domain, remainder taken from reference TRBV11-2 and TRBJ2-5, is EAGVAQSPRYKIIEKRQSVAFWCNPISGHATLYWYQQILGQGPKLLIQFQNNGVVDDSQLPKDRFSAERLKGVDSTLKIQPAKLEDSAVYLCASSLVNTQETQYFGPGTRLLVL.

This clonotype was seen more than once but under ten times. The chain combines TRBV4-3 with TRBJ2-1, with 8 bases identical to TRBD2. This CDR3 has 15 amino acids. The germline gives CDR1 LGHNA, CDR2 YSLEER. The ends lost 4 bases at V and 7 bases at J; junction bases unmatched: 9. The CDR3 nucleotides are TGCGCCAGCAGCCGAGGACTAGCTCAGGGTAATGAGCAGTTCTTC. This codes for CASSRGLAQGNEQFF.

The gene calls are TRBV28 and TRBJ2-1, with a possible D match to TRBD2 (5 bases). The CDR3 is 16 amino acids. CDR1 and CDR2 from the germline V gene are MDHEN and SYDVKM. V gave up 1 base and J gave up 9 bases, with 19 bases separating them. CDR3 in DNA: TGTGCCAGCAGTTTATCGTCACCACTCGGGGTCGCTGAGCAGTTCTTC. Translating gives CASSLSSPLGVAEQFF.

The V and J genes are TRBV29-1 and TRBJ2-7; 12 nucleotides agree with TRBD2. The ends lost 1 base at V and 2 bases at J; junction bases unmatched: 6. The CDR3 has 16 residues. CDR1 SQVTM and CDR2 ANQGSEA come from the germline V gene. In nucleotides, the CDR3 is TGCAGCGTTGAAGCTCGGACTAGCGGGAACCCCTACGAGCAGTACTTC. Translation gives CSVEARTSGNPYEQYF.

The rearrangement uses TRBV9 and TRBJ2-1; 8 positions match TRBD2. J was trimmed by 9 bases and V by 4 bases; bases with no gene match: 6. This CDR3 is 13 amino acids long. Germline CDR1 reads SGDLS; CDR2 reads YYNGEE. The CDR3 sequence is CASSPGREGEQFF. CDR3 DNA sequence: TGTGCCAGCAGCCCGGGACGGGAGGGTGAGCAGTTCTTC. The whole variable domain, remainder taken from reference TRBV9 and TRBJ2-1, is DSGVTQTPKHLITATGQRVTLRCSPRSGDLSVYWYQQSLDQGLQFLIQYYNGEERAKGNILERFSAQQFPDLHSELNLSSLELGDSALYFCASSPGREGEQFFGPGTRLTVL.

The rearrangement joins TRBV14 to TRBJ2-3; tentatively, D is TRBD2 (6 bases). V was clipped by 2 bases and J by 3 bases, with 12 bases between them. This CDR3 has 15 amino acids. The germline CDR1 and CDR2 sequences are SGHDN and FVKESK. The CDR3, as DNA: TGTGCCAGCAGCCAATTTTCCGGACTAACAGATACGCAGTATTTT. This encodes CASSQFSGLTDTQYF.

V and J are TRBV10-1 and TRBJ2-1, with D tentatively TRBD2 (6 bases). V shed 3 bases and J shed 10 bases, with 16 bases lying between them. The CDR3 has 14 amino acids. The germline V gene has CDR1 WNHNN and CDR2 SYGVQD (reference sequence). This chain's CDR3 is CASSEGSGVTEQFF. The CDR3 DNA reads as TGCGCCAGCAGTGAAGGTAGCGGAGTAACAGAGCAGTTCTTC.

This chain connects TRBV18 to TRBJ1-1, with D uncertain. The CDR3 has 12 amino acids. The V and J ends lost 5 bases and 4 bases respectively, with 8 bases between them. In germline, CDR1 is KGHSH, CDR2 LQKENI. The CDR3 region has the DNA TGTGCCAGCTCAATAAGTGGCACTGAAGCTTTCTTT. Translation gives CASSISGTEAFF. Supplemented by reference TRBV18 and TRBJ1-1, the full variable domain reads NAGVMQNPRHLVRRRGQEARLRCSPMKGHSHVYWYRQLPEEGLKFMVYLQKENIIDESGMPKERFSAEFPKEGPSILRIQQVVRGDSAAYFCASSISGTEAFFGQGTRLTVV.

The gene calls are TRBV2 and TRBJ2-7, with D perhaps TRBD1 (6 bases). CDR3 length: 13 residues. The germline V gene has CDR1 SNHLY and CDR2 FYNNEI. V was trimmed by 6 bases and J by 3 bases, leaving 12 bases between them. The CDR3 protein is CASSEDRFYEQYF. The DNA of the CDR3 is TGTGCCAGCAGCGAGGACAGATTCTACGAGCAGTACTTC.

This chain links TRBV20-1 with TRBJ2-7; 8 bases agree with TRBD1. After removal of 4 bases from V and 0 bases from J, the junction contained 5 bases not matched to a gene. Germline V gene sequence: CDR1 DFQATT, CDR2 SNEGSKA (reference sequence). The CDR3 totals 14 residues. DNA for the CDR3: TGCAGTGCTAAAACAGGGGGTAACTCCTACGAGCAGTACTTC. Encoded protein: CSAKTGGNSYEQYF.